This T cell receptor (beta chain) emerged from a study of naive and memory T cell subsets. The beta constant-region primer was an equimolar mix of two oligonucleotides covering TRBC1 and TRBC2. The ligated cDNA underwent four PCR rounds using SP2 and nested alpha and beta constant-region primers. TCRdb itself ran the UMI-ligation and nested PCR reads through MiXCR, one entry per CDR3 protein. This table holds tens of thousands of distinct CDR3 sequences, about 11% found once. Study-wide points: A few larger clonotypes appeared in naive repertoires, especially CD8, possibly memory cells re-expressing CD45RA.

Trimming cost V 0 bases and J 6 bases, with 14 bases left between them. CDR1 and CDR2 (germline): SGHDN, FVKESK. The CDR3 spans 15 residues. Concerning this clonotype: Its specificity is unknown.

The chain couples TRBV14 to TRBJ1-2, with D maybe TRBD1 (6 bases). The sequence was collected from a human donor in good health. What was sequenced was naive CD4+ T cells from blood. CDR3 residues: CASSQDVPGADGYTF. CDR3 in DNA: TGTGCCAGCAGCCAAGACGTCCCGGGGGCGGATGGCTACACCTTC. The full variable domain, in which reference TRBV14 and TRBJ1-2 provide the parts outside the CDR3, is EAGVTQFPSHSVIEKGQTVTLRCDPISGHDNLYWYRRVMGKEIKFLLHFVKESKQDESGMPNNRFLAERTGGTYSTLKVQPAELEDSGVYFCASSQDVPGADGYTFGSGTRLTVV.